Detailed here is one T cell receptor beta chain. The target antigen is unknown. The primer mix had 60 Vbeta and 13 Jbeta primers. The repertoire was sequenced with immunoSEQ multiplex PCR; TCRdb's copy has only in-frame clones and lacks some. The table lists tens of thousands of clones, approximately 62% of them singletons. The germline V gene encodes CDR1 LNHDA and CDR2 SQIVND (reference sequence). The J segment lost 6 bases and the V segment lost 5 bases, leaving 25 bases of the junction unmatched. The CDR3 length is 21 residues. This sample is drawn from a study of cytomegalovirus exposure and HLA in healthy donors. Whole-study results and caveats: The availability of immune exposure information extended only to CMV serostatus.

The receptor was derived from a male donor in good health and CMV-seropositive. Sequenced sample: PBMCs. The V gene is TRBV19, the J gene TRBJ2-1, with 10 bases identical to TRBD2. The CDR3 DNA is TGTGCCAGTAGTCCCCAAGTTCGGTGGAATAGCGGGGGGCTCGGTAGCAATGAGCAGTTCTTC. Translating gives CASSPQVRWNSGGLGSNEQFF.